This is a list of T cell receptor beta chains from one sample in a study of Tregs in tolerant kidney transplant recipients. Only in-frame clones appear in the TCRdb table, and some are missing; sequencing was by immunoSEQ multiplex PCR. The table lists 100,000 to 120,000 clones, around 90% of them singletons. Source: CD4+ T cells from blood, taken before the transplant. The receptors here all came from a human donor who received a combined kidney and bone marrow transplant. Each CDR3 is given with its conserved first and last residue. D genes are given only for firm matches. Size is stated for part of the rows, as once, few or many counts, or as a class when the clone is expanded.

V: TRBV25-1
D: TRBD2
size: NA
J: TRBJ2-2
CDR3: CASSAAGGTGELFF
DNA: TGTGCCAGCAGTGCGGCGGGGGGCACCGGGGAGCTGTTTTTT

V: TRBV2
D: TRBD2
size: NA
J: TRBJ2-1
CDR3: CASNWGGEYNEQFF
DNA: TGTGCCAGCAATTGGGGGGGGGAGTACAATGAGCAGTTCTTC

V: TRBV5-4
D: NA
size: NA
J: TRBJ2-7
CDR3: CASSRDYEQYF
DNA: TGTGCCAGCAGCCGGGACTACGAGCAGTACTTC

V: TRBV7-9
D: NA
size: NA
J: TRBJ1-1
CDR3: CASSLIPERPEAFF
DNA: TGTGCCAGCAGCTTAATCCCCGAGCGGCCTGAAGCTTTCTTT

V: TRBV5-1
D: NA
size: NA
J: TRBJ1-1
CDR3: CASSLAPVGGVNTEAFF
DNA: TGCGCCAGCAGCTTGGCCCCCGTCGGGGGGGTGAACACTGAAGCTTTCTTT

V: TRBV5-1
D: NA
size: NA
J: TRBJ2-7
CDR3: CASSSNRDTSNEQYF
DNA: TGCGCCAGCAGCTCAAACCGGGACACTTCCAACGAGCAGTACTTC

V: TRBV2
D: TRBD1
size: NA
J: TRBJ1-1
CDR3: CASSVTGQGATEAFF
DNA: TGTGCCAGCAGTGTAACGGGGCAGGGGGCCACTGAAGCTTTCTTT

V: TRBV5-1
D: TRBD2
size: NA
J: TRBJ2-1
CDR3: CASSPGLAQSQFF
DNA: TGCGCCAGCAGCCCGGGACTAGCCCAATCGCAGTTCTTC

V: TRBV30
D: NA
size: NA
J: TRBJ2-7
CDR3: CAWSGGGSEQYF
DNA: TGTGCCTGGAGTGGGGGAGGATCCGAGCAGTACTTC

V: TRBV6-6
D: TRBD1
size: NA
J: TRBJ2-7
CDR3: CASSSPGQGDPMQYF
DNA: TGTGCCAGCAGTTCCCCGGGACAGGGGGACCCCATGCAATACTTC

V: TRBV7-9
D: TRBD2
size: NA
J: TRBJ2-3
CDR3: CASSFHSGRAWTDTQYF
DNA: TGTGCCAGCAGCTTCCATAGCGGGAGGGCCTGGACAGATACGCAGTATTTT

V: TRBV7-9
D: NA
size: once
J: TRBJ2-6
CDR3: CASSTHRDWISGANVLTF
DNA: TGTGCCAGCAGCACCCATCGGGACTGGATCTCTGGGGCCAACGTCCTGACTTTC

V: TRBV27
D: NA
size: NA
J: TRBJ2-2
CDR3: CASSFSQGWDTGELFF
DNA: TGTGCCAGCAGTTTCAGCCAGGGTTGGGACACCGGGGAGCTGTTTTTT

V: TRBV2
D: NA
size: NA
J: TRBJ1-4
CDR3: CASSLGGSGENEKLFF
DNA: TGTGCCAGCAGTCTTGGGGGGTCGGGGGAAAATGAAAAACTGTTTTTT

V: TRBV11-3
D: NA
size: NA
J: TRBJ2-1
CDR3: CASSLASGYNEQFF
DNA: TGTGCCAGCAGCTTAGCCAGCGGGTACAATGAGCAGTTCTTC

V: TRBV19
D: NA
size: NA
J: TRBJ2-6
CDR3: CASSRPSGANVLTF
DNA: TGTGCCAGTAGTCGTCCTTCTGGGGCCAACGTCCTGACTTTC

V: TRBV28
D: NA
size: NA
J: TRBJ2-3
CDR3: CASSSGTDTQYF
DNA: TGTGCCAGCAGCTCAGGCACAGATACGCAGTATTTT

V: TRBV28
D: TRBD1
size: NA
J: TRBJ1-3
CDR3: CASSPPRTGAGGNTIYF
DNA: TGTGCCAGCAGTCCGCCCCGTACAGGGGCGGGAGGAAACACCATATATTTT

V: TRBV4-3
D: NA
size: NA
J: TRBJ1-4
CDR3: CASSQDRGNDEKLFF
DNA: TGCGCCAGCAGCCAAGATAGGGGAAACGATGAAAAACTGTTTTTT

V: TRBV5-4
D: NA
size: NA
J: TRBJ1-4
CDR3: CASSLEFSEKLFF
DNA: TGTGCCAGCAGCTTGGAATTTAGTGAAAAACTGTTTTTT

V: TRBV29-1
D: NA
size: NA
J: TRBJ1-1
CDR3: CSVMRGTEAFF
DNA: TGCAGCGTTATGCGCGGCACTGAAGCTTTCTTT

V: TRBV7-8
D: TRBD1
size: NA
J: TRBJ1-5
CDR3: CASSIGTGGNNQPQHF
DNA: TGTGCCAGCAGCATAGGGACAGGGGGAAACAATCAGCCCCAGCATTTT